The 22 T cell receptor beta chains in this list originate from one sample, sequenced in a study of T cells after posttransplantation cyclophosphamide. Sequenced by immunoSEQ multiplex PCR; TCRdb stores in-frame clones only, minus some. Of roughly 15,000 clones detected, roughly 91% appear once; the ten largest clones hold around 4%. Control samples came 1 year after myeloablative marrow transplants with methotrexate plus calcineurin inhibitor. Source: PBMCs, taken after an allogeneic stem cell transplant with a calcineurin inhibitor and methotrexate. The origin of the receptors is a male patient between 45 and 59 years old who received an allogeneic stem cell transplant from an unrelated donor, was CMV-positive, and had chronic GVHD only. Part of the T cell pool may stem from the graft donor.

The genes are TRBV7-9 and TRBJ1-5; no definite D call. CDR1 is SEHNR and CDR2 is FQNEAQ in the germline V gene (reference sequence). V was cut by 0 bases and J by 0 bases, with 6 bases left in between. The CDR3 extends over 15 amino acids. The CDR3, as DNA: TGTGCCAGCAGCTTAGCCGGGGATAGCAATCAGCCCCAGCATTTT. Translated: CASSLAGDSNQPQHF.

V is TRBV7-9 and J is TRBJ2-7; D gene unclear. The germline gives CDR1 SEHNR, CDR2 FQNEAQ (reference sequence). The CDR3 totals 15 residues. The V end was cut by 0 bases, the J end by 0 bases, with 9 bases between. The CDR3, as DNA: TGTGCCAGCAGCTTAGCGCTCGGTCCCTCCTACGAGCAGTACTTC. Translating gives CASSLALGPSYEQYF.

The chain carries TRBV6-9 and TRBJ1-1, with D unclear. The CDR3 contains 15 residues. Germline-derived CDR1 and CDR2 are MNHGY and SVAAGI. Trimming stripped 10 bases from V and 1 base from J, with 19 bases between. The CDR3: CATKNESGTNTEAFF. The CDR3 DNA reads TGTGCCACCAAAAACGAGAGCGGTACGAACACTGAAGCTTTCTTT.

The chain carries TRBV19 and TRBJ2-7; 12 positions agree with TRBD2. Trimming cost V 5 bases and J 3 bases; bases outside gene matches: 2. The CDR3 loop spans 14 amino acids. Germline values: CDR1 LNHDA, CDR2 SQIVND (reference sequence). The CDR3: CASSETSGSYEQYF. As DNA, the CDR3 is TGTGCCAGTAGTGAGACTAGCGGGAGCTACGAGCAGTACTTC.

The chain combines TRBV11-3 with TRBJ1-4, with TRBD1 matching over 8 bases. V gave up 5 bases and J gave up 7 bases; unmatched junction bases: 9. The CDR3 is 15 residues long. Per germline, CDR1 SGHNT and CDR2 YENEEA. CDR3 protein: CASSQGQALFEKLFF. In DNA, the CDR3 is TGTGCCAGCAGCCAGGGACAGGCGCTGTTTGAAAAACTGTTTTTT. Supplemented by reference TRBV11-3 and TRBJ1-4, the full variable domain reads EAGVVQSPRYKIIEKKQPVAFWCNPISGHNTLYWYLQNLGQGPELLIRYENEEAVDDSQLPKDRFSAERLKGVDSTLKIQPAELGDSAVYLCASSQGQALFEKLFFGSGTQLSVL.

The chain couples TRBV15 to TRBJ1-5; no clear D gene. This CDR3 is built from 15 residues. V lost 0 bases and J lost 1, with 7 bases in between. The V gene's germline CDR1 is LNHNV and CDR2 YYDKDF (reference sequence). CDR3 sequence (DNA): TGTGCCACCAGCAGAGACGGGAAGAGCAATCAGCCCCAGCATTTT. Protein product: CATSRDGKSNQPQHF.

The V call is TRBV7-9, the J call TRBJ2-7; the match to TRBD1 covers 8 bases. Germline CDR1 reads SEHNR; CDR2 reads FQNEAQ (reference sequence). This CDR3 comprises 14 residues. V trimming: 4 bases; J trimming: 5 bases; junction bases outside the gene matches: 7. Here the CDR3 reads CASSSTGGKNEQYF. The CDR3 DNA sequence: TGTGCCAGCAGCTCTACAGGGGGTAAGAACGAGCAGTACTTC.

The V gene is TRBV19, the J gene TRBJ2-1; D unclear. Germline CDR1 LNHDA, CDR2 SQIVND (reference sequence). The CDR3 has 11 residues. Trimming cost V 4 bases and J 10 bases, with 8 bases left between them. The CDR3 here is CASSTSREQFF. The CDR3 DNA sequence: TGTGCCAGTAGTACCAGTCGAGAGCAGTTCTTC.

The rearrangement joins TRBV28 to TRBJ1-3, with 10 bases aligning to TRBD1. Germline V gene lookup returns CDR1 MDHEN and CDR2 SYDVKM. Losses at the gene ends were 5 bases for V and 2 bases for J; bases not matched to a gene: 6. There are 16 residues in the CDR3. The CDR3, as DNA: TGTGCCAGCAGTCGTGGACAGGGGGTGACTGGAAACACCATATATTTT. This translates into CASSRGQGVTGNTIYF.

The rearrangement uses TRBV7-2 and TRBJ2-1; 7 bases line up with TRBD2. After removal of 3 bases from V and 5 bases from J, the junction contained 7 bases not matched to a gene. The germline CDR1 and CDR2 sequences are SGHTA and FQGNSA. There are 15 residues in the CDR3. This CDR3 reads CASSFGGGRNNEQFF. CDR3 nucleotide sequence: TGTGCCAGCAGCTTCGGGGGAGGGAGGAACAATGAGCAGTTCTTC.

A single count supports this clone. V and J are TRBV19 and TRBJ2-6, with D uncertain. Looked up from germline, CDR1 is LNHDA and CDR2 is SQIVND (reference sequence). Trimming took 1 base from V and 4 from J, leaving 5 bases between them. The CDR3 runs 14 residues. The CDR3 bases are TGTGCCAGTAGTATAGGCGTAGGGGCCAACGTCCTGACTTTC. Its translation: CASSIGVGANVLTF.

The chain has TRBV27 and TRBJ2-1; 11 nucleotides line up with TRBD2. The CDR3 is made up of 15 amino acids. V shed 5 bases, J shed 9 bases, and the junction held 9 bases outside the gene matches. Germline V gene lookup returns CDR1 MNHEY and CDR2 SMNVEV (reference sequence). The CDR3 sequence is CASSPLSGGEREQFF. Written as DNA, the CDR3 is TGTGCCAGCAGTCCCCTTAGCGGGGGGGAACGTGAGCAGTTCTTC.

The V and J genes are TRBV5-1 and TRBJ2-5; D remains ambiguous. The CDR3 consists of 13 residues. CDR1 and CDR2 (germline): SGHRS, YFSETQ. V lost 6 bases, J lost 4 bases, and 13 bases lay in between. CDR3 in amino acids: CASTPPSRETQYF. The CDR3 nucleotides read TGCGCCAGCACCCCCCCAAGTAGAGAGACCCAGTACTTC.

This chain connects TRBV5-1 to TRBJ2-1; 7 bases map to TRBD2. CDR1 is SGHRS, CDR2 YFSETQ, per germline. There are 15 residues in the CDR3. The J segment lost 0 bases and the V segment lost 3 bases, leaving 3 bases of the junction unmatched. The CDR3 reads CASSSSGNSYNEQFF. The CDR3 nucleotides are TGCGCCAGCAGCTCAAGCGGGAACTCCTACAATGAGCAGTTCTTC. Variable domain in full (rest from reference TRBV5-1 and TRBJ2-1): KAGVTQTPRYLIKTRGQQVTLSCSPISGHRSVSWYQQTPGQGLQFLFEYFSETQRNKGNFPGRFSGRQFSNSRSEMNVSTLELGDSALYLCASSSSGNSYNEQFFGPGTRLTVL.

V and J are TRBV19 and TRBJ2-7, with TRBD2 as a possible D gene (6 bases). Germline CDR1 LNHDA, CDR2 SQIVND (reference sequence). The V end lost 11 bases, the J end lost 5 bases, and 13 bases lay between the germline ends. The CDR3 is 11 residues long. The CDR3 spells CASTGEDEQYF. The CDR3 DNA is TGTGCCTCCACGGGGGAGGACGAGCAGTACTTC.

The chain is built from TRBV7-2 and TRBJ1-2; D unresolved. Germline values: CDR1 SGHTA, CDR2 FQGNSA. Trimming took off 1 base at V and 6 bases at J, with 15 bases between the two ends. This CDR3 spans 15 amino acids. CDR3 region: CASSLGPRVEDGYTF. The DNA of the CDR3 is TGTGCCAGCAGCTTAGGACCCCGGGTAGAGGATGGCTACACCTTC.

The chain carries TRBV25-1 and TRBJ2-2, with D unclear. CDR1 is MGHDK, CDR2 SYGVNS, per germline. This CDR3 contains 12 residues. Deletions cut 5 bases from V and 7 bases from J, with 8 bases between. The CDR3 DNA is TGTGCCAGCAGTTTACGCGGCGGGGAGCTGTTTTTT. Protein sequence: CASSLRGGELFF.

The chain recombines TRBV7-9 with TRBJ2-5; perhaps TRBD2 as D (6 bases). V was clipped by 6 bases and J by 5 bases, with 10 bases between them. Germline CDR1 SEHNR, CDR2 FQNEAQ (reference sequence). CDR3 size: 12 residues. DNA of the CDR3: TGTGCCAGCAGGGGAGCGGGCGAGACCCAGTACTTC. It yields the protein CASRGAGETQYF.

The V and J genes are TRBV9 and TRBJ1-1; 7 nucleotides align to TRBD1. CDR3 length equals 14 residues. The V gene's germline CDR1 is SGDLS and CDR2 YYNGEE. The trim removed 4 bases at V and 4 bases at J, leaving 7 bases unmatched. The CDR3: CASSPRQGITEAFF. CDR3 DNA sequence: TGTGCCAGCAGCCCCCGACAGGGAATCACTGAAGCTTTCTTT. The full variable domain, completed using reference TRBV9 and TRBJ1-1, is DSGVTQTPKHLITATGQRVTLRCSPRSGDLSVYWYQQSLDQGLQFLIQYYNGEERAKGNILERFSAQQFPDLHSELNLSSLELGDSALYFCASSPRQGITEAFFGQGTRLTVV.

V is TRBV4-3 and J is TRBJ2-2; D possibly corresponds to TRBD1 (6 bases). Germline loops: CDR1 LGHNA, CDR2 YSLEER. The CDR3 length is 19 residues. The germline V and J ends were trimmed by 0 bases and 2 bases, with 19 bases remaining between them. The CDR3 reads CASSQEGHVGQFNTGELFF. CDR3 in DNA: TGCGCCAGCAGCCAAGAGGGACATGTGGGGCAATTTAACACCGGGGAGCTGTTTTTT.

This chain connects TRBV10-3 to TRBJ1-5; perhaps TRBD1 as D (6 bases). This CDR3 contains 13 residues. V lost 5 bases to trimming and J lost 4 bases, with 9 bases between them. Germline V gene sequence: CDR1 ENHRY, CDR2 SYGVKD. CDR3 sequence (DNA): TGTGCCATCAGTCAGGGGCTTAATCAGCCCCAGCATTTT. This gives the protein CAISQGLNQPQHF.

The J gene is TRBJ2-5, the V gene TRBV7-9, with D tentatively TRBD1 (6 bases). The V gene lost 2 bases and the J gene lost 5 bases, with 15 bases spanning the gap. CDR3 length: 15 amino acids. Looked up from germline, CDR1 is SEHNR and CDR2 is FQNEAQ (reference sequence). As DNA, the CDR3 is TGTGCCAGCAGCTTAAGAAACAGGGCCCTGGAGACCCAGTACTTC. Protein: CASSLRNRALETQYF.